This T cell receptor beta chain came from a study of cytomegalovirus exposure and HLA in healthy donors. Points from the study as a whole: HLA alleles were associated with 16,000 or so TCR beta sequences in a later analysis at 0.05 false discovery rate. Productive rates of about 87% or about 30% were seen for most TCR beta V segments in an earlier analysis. Upon later analysis, TCR association rates were observed to vary by HLA locus, being highest for DRB1 and lowest for HLA-C.

The PCR contained 60 Vbeta and 13 Jbeta primers. Method: immunoSEQ multiplex PCR; TCRdb's copy keeps in-frame clones and lacks some. The sample comprises under 200,000 clones, about four fifths of which are singletons, and 1% rests with the top ten. Points on this clone: What it recognizes is unknown.

When sampled, the donors appeared nominally healthy, though they likely had unrecorded immune exposures. Sequencing used PBMCs. The receptor was isolated from a woman between 50 and 59 years old in good health and CMV-seropositive.

CDR3 in amino acids: CASSPRDSFGLNTEAFF. The CDR3 coding sequence is TGTGCCAGCAGTCCCCGGGACTCCTTCGGGTTGAACACTGAAGCTTTCTTT. V gene TRBV28 combines with J gene TRBJ1-1; D may be TRBD1 (5 bases). The CDR3 is 17 amino acids. Looked up from germline, CDR1 is MDHEN and CDR2 is SYDVKM. V was trimmed by 5 bases and J by 0 bases, leaving 19 bases between them.